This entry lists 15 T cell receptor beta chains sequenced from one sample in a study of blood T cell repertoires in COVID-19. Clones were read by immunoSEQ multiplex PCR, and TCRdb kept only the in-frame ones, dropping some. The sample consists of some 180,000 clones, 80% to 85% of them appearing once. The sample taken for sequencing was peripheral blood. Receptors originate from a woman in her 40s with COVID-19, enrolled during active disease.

The CDR3 reads CASSYGQGAAFF. In nucleotides, the CDR3 is TGTGCCAGCAGTTACGGGCAGGGGGCAGCTTTCTTT. This chain joins TRBV6-5 and TRBJ1-1; 8 bases match TRBD1. The length of the CDR3 is 12 residues. The V gene end was trimmed by 2 bases and the J gene end by 10 bases; junction bases not matched to a gene: 3. Germline V CDR1 and CDR2: MNHEY, SVGAGI.

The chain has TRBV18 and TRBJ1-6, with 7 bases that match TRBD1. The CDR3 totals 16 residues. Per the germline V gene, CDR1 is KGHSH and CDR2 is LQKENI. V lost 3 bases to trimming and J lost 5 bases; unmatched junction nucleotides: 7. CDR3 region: CASSPLEGADNSPLHF. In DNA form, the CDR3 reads TGTGCCAGCTCACCGCTGGAGGGGGCAGATAATTCACCCCTCCACTTT.

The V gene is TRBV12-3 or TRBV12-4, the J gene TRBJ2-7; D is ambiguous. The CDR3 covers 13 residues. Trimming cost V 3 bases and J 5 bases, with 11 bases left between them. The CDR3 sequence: CASSFPPQNEQYF. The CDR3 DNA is TGTGCCAGCAGTTTTCCCCCCCAAAACGAGCAGTACTTC.

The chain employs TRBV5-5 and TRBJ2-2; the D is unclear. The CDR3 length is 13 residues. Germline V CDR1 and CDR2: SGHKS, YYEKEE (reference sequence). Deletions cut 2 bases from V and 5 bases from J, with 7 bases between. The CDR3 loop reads CASSFSTTGELFF. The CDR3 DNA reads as TGTGCCAGCAGCTTTAGTACGACCGGGGAGCTGTTTTTT. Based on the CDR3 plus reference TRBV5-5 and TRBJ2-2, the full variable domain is DAGVTQSPTHLIKTRGQQVTLRCSPISGHKSVSWYQQVLGQGPQFIFQYYEKEERGRGNFPDRFSARQFPNYSSELNVNALLLGDSALYLCASSFSTTGELFFGEGSRLTVL.

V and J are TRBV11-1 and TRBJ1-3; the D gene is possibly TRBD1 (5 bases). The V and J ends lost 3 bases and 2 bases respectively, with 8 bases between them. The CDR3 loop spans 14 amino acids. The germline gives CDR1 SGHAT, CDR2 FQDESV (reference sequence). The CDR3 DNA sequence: TGTGCCAGCAGCTTCCGGGGGGCTGGAAACACCATATATTTT. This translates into CASSFRGAGNTIYF.

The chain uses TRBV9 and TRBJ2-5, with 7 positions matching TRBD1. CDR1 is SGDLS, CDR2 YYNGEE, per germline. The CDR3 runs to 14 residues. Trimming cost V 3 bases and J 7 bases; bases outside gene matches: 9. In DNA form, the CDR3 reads TGTGCCAGCAGCGGGGGACACCCAGGGGGGACCCAGTACTTC. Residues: CASSGGHPGGTQYF.

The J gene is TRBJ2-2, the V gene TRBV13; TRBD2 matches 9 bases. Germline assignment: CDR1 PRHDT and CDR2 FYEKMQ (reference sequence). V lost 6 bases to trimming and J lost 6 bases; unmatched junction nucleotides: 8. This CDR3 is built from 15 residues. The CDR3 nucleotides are TGTGCCAGCAGTGTGGGACTAGCTCCCTCCGGGGAGCTGTTTTTT. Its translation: CASSVGLAPSGELFF. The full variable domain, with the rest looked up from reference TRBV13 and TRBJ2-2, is AAGVIQSPRHLIKEKRETATLKCYPIPRHDTVYWYQQGPGQDPQFLISFYEKMQSDKGSIPDRFSAQQFSDYHSELNMSSLELGDSALYFCASSVGLAPSGELFFGEGSRLTVL.

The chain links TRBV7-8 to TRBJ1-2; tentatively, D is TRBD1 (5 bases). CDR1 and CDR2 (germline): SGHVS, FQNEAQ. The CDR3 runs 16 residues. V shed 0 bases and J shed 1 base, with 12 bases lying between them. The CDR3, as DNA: TGTGCCAGCAGCTTAGCTACGACAGCGTTTAACTATGGCTACACCTTC. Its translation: CASSLATTAFNYGYTF. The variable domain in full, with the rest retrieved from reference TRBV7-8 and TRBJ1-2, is GAGVSQSPRYKVAKRGQDVALRCDPISGHVSLFWYQQALGQGPEFLTYFQNEAQLDKSGLPSDRFFAERPEGSVSTLKIQRTQQEDSAVYLCASSLATTAFNYGYTFGSGTRLTVV.

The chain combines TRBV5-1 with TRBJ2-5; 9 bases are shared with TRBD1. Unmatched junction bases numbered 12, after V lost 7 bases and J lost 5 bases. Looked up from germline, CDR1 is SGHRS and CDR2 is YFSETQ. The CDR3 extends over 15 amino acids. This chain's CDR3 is CASRRDRVSSETQYF. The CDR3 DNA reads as TGCGCCAGCCGTAGGGACAGGGTATCCTCTGAGACCCAGTACTTC.

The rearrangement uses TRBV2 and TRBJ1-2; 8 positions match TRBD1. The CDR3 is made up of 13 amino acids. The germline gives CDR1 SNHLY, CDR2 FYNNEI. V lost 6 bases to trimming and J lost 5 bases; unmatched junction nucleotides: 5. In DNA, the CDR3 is TGTGCCAGCAGAACAGGGGGGGGTTATGGCTACACCTTC. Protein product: CASRTGGGYGYTF. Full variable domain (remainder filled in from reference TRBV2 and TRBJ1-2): EPEVTQTPSHQVTQMGQEVILRCVPISNHLYFYWYRQILGQKVEFLVSFYNNEISEKSEIFDDQFSVERPDGSNFTLKIRSTKLEDSAMYFCASRTGGGYGYTFGSGTRLTVV.

This CDR3 is CASSLTQGISYEQYF. The CDR3, as DNA: TGTGCCAGCAGCTTAACACAGGGCATCTCCTACGAGCAGTACTTC. This chain links TRBV7-9 with TRBJ2-7, with D perhaps matching TRBD1 (6 bases). The CDR3 extends over 15 amino acids. Trimming stripped 2 bases from V and 0 bases from J, with 11 bases between. The germline V gene encodes CDR1 SEHNR and CDR2 FQNEAQ (reference sequence).

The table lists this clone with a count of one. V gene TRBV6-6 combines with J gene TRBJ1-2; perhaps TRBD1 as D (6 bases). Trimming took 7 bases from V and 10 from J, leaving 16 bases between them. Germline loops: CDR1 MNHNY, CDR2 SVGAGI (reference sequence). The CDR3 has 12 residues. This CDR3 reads CASTYREFDYTF. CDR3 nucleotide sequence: TGTGCCAGCACATACAGGGAATTTGACTACACCTTC.

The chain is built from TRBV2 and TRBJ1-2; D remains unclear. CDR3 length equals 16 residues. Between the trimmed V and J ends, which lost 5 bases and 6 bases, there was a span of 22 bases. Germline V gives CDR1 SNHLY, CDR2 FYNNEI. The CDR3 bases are TGTGCCAGCAGTCCCCTAACCGTGGTGAATGCCGATGGCTACACCTTC. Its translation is CASSPLTVVNADGYTF.

CDR3 region: CASGAALYSNQPQHF. The CDR3 DNA sequence: TGCGCCAGCGGGGCAGCCCTTTATAGCAATCAGCCCCAGCATTTT. V usage is TRBV5-1 and J usage is TRBJ1-5; tentatively, D is TRBD1 (5 bases). This CDR3 has 15 residues. V lost 7 bases to trimming and J lost 0 bases, with 14 bases between them. Germline V gene lookup returns CDR1 SGHRS and CDR2 YFSETQ.

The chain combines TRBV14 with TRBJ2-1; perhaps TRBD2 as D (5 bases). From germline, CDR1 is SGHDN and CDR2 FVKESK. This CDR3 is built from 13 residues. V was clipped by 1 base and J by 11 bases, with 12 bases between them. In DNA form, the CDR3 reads TGTGCCAGCAGCCAAGGCCGCAGGAGGAAGCAGTTCTTC. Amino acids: CASSQGRRRKQFF.